Reported below is one T cell receptor (beta chain). As originally analysed: Estimation of nucleated cell counts was performed using reference gene primer amplification. Data came from immunoSEQ multiplex PCR; TCRdb stores just in-frame clones and leaves some out. V and J calls and clone size come straight from that table; D and trimming were deduced from the DNA. This sample has approximately 440,000 clones, with approximately 86% found just once. Study members were between about 18 and 100 years old and lived in 24 US regions. The data are from a study of blood T cell repertoires in COVID-19. Study information: T cells, B-cell-depleted T cells, or PBMCs supplied cDNA or gDNA.

Germline values: CDR1 LGHNA, CDR2 YNFKEQ. With 4 bases removed from V and 8 bases from J, the gap between germline ends came to 18 bases. The CDR3 length is 15 residues. The source of this sequence is a woman between 18 and 30 years old who had recovered from COVID-19. The chain uses TRBV4-2 and TRBJ2-1, with a weak D call TRBD1 (6 bases). Sequencing was carried out using PBMCs or T cells enriched from blood (not recorded which). The CDR3 is CASSPSGTLAHEQFF. DNA of the CDR3: TGTGCCAGCAGCCCCTCCGGGACACTCGCACATGAGCAGTTCTTC.